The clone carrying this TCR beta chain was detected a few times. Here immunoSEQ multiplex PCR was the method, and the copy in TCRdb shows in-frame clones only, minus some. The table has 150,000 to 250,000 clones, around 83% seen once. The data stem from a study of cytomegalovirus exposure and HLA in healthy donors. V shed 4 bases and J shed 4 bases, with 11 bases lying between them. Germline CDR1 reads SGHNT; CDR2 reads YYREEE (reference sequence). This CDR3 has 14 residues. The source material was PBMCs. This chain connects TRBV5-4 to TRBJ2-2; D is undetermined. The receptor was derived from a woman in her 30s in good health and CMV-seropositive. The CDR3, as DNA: TGTGCCAGCAGCCCTGTCGGCGGCACCGGGGAGCTGTTTTTT. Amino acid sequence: CASSPVGGTGELFF.